The T cell receptor (beta chain) under discussion was sequenced for a study of T cell repertoires in cytomegalovirus infection. About the research overall: Public TCR beta signatures marked donors with CMV infection and the matching HLA.

TCRdb reanalysed the reads using MiXCR and keeps one entry per CDR3 protein. Altogether some 920,000 distinct CDR3 sequences are present, about a third being singletons, with the ten largest covering roughly an eighth. Study findings and constraints: Carriers of CMV and the relevant HLA type were discriminated by public TCR beta frequency. The ex vivo response was dominated by HLA-C-restricted CMV-specific TCR beta clonotypes.

The CDR3 totals 15 residues. Germline assignment: CDR1 PRHDT and CDR2 FYEKMQ (reference sequence). V dropped 0 bases and J dropped 9 bases, with 15 bases sitting between them. This clonotype was counted only a few times. Its cognate antigen is unknown. Sequencing was performed on cultured CD8+ T cells from PBMCs, taken from culture after CMV antigen stimulation. The clonotype was recovered from a human donor in good health (CMV status not recorded). Some clones in this sample may be carry-over from other donors' samples. V gene TRBV13 combines with J gene TRBJ2-1, with D uncertain. CDR3 DNA: TGTGCCAGCAGCTTAGGAGGCTCTTGGATGGGTGAGCAGTTCTTC. Its translation is CASSLGGSWMGEQFF.